A selection of T cell receptor beta chains follows, all from one sample in a study of long-term antiretroviral therapy in people with HIV. Here immunoSEQ multiplex PCR was the method, and the copy in TCRdb shows in-frame clones only, minus some. Altogether about 15,000 clones are present, over 70% being singletons, with the ten largest covering 14%. The specimen was unsorted PBMCs, collected 1.5 years before starting antiretroviral therapy. The receptors derive from a woman between 45 and 65 years old with HIV. CDR3s include the opening cysteine and the closing phenylalanine or tryptophan. The order of the fields is J gene, V gene, D gene, clone size, CDR3 DNA, CDR3 protein. The D gene is left open where the match is weak. Clone size is shown for a subset of rows, as once, few, many or a class of expanded clone.

TRBJ2-1 TRBV6-5 - medium-sized TGTGCCAGCAGCCCCGGGACGGTGAATGAGCAGTTCTTC CASSPGTVNEQFF
TRBJ1-3 TRBV7-8 - few TGTGCCAGCAGCTTAGATGGGGGAGGCGGAAACACCATATATTTT CASSLDGGGGNTIYF
TRBJ2-2 TRBV7-3 - - TGTGCCAGCAGCCAAAACGGGGGTATCGGGGAGCTGTTTTTT CASSQNGGIGELFF
TRBJ1-1 TRBV7-2 - - TGTGCCAGCAGCTTTTGGATGAACACTGAAGCTTTCTTT CASSFWMNTEAFF
TRBJ2-7 TRBV6-5 TRBD2 few TGTGCCAGCAGTTACGGGGCTAGCGGGGGGTACGAGCAGTACTTC CASSYGASGGYEQYF
TRBJ2-7 TRBV6-5 - - TGTGCCAGCAGCGACCAGCAATGGGGTTACGAGCAGTACTTC CASSDQQWGYEQYF
TRBJ1-3 TRBV5-6 - few TGTGCCAGCAGCTTTGTAGACAAAGCCATATATTTT CASSFVDKAIYF
TRBJ1-5 TRBV27 TRBD1 - TGTGCCAGCAGCCCGGACAGGGACAATCAGCCCCAGCATTTT CASSPDRDNQPQHF
TRBJ1-6 TRBV6-5 - few TGTGCCAGCAGACTCTCGTTCACAGATTCACCCCTCCACTTT CASRLSFTDSPLHF
TRBJ1-3 TRBV19 - - TGTGCCAGTAGTGTACAGGGCGCCTCTGGAAACACCATATATTTT CASSVQGASGNTIYF
TRBJ1-2 TRBV30 - few TGTGCCTGGAGTGCGGACTACGGCTACACCTTC CAWSADYGYTF
TRBJ2-7 TRBV4-1 TRBD1 - TGCGCCAGCAGCCAAATTATGCAGGGGGTGAACCTTCTCTCCTACGAGCAGTACTTC CASSQIMQGVNLLSYEQYF
TRBJ2-6 TRBV5-4 TRBD2 - TGTGCCAGCAGCTTGGCGGGGGGGTCTGGGGCCAACGTCCTGACTTTC CASSLAGGSGANVLTF
TRBJ1-5 TRBV5-8 TRBD1 - TGTGCCAGCAGCCCCGGGACAGACGTCAATCAGCCCCAGCATTTT CASSPGTDVNQPQHF
TRBJ1-5 TRBV4-1 - few TGCGCCAGCAGCCAGGCAGATAGCAATCAGCCCCAGCATTTT CASSQADSNQPQHF
TRBJ1-2 TRBV5-1 TRBD1 once TGCGCCAGCAGCTTAGATGAGACAGGGAGAGGCTACACCTTC CASSLDETGRGYTF
TRBJ1-2 TRBV5-1 - - TGCGCCAGCAGCTTGGGCGGGAACTATGGCTACACCTTC CASSLGGNYGYTF
TRBJ1-2 TRBV11-2 - - TGTGCCAGCAGCTTACTTTTGTATAAGGTGGAACCTAACTATGGCTACACCTTC CASSLLLYKVEPNYGYTF
TRBJ1-2 TRBV30 - - TGTGCCTGGAGTAGGGATAACTATGGCTACACCTTC CAWSRDNYGYTF
TRBJ1-1 TRBV2 - once TGTGCCAGCAAAGTTGACAGTAAGAACACTGAAGCTTTCTTT CASKVDSKNTEAFF
TRBJ2-2 TRBV6-5 TRBD1 - TGTGCCAGCAGTTCCTCGGACAGGGCTGGGGCCGGGGAGCTGTTTTTT CASSSSDRAGAGELFF
TRBJ1-1 TRBV30 - - TGTGCCTGGAGTTCACAGCAGGGGCCAGCTTTCTTT CAWSSQQGPAFF
TRBJ1-5 TRBV21-1 - - TGTGCCAGCAGCCGGGGGGAACGAGGCAATCAGCCCCAGCATTTT CASSRGERGNQPQHF